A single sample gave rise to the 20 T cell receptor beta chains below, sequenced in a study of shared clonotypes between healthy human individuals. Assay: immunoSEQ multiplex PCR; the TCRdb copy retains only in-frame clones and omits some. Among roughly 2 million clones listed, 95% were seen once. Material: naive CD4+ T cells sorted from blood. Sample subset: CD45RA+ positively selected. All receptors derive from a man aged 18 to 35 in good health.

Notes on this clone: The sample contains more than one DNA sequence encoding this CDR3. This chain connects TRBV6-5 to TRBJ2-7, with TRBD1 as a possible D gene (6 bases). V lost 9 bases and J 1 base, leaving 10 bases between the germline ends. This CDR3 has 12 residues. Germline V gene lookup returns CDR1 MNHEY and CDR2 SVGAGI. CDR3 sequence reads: CASQGGSYEQYF. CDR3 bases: TGTGCCAGTCAAGGGGGTTCCTACGAGCAGTACTTC.

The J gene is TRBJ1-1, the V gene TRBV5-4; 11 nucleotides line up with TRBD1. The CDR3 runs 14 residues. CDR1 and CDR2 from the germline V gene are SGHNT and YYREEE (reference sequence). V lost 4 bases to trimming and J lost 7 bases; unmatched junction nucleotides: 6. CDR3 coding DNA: TGTGCCAGCAGCAAAGGGACAGGGGGGGGTGAAGCTTTCTTT. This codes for CASSKGTGGGEAFF.

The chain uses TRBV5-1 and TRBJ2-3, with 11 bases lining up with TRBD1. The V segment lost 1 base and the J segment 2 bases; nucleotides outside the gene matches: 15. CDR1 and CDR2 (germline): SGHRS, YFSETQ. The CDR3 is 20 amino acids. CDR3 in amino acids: CASSLFTDIGTGGPTDTQYF. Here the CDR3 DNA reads TGCGCCAGCAGCTTGTTTACCGATATCGGGACAGGGGGACCCACAGATACGCAGTATTTT.

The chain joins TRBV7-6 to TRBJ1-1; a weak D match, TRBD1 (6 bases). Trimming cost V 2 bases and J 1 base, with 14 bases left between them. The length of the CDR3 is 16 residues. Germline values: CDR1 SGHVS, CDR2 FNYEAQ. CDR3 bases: TGTGCCAGCAGCTTAAACAGGGTGAACCGGAACACTGAAGCTTTCTTT. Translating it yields CASSLNRVNRNTEAFF.

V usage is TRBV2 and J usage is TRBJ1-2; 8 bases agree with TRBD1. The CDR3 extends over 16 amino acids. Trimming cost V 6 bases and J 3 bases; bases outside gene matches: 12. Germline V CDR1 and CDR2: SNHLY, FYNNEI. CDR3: CASSLALTGADYGYTF. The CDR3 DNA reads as TGTGCCAGCAGCCTTGCCCTGACAGGGGCTGACTATGGCTACACCTTC.

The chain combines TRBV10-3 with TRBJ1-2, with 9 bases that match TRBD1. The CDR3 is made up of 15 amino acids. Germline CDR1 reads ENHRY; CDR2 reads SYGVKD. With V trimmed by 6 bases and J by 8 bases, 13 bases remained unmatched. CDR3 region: CAIRGAGTGTRGYTF. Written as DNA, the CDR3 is TGTGCCATCAGGGGAGCCGGGACAGGGACGCGAGGCTACACCTTC.

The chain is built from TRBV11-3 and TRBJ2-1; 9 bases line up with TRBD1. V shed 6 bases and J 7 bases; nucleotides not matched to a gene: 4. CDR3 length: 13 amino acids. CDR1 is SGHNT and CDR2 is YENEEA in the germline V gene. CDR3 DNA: TGTGCCAGCAGGTCGACAGGGGGGAATGAGCAGTTCTTC. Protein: CASRSTGGNEQFF.

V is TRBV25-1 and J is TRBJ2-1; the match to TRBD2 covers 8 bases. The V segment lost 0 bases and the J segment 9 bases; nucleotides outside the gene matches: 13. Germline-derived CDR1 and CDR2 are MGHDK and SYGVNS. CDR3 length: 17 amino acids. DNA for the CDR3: TGTGCCAGCAGTGAATATCGAGGAGCGGGAGTGGTTCTTGAGCAGTTCTTC. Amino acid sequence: CASSEYRGAGVVLEQFF.

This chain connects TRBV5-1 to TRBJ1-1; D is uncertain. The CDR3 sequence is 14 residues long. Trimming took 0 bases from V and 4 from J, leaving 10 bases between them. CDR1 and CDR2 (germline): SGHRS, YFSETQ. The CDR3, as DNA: TGCGCCAGCAGCTTGGACAGTACCAGCACTGAAGCTTTCTTT. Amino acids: CASSLDSTSTEAFF.

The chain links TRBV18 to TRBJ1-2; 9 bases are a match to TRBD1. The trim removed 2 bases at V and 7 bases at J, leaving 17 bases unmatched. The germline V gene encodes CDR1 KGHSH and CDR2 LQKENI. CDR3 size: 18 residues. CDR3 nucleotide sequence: TGTGCCAGCTCACCAACCGGGTCAGGACAGGGGTTTCAAACTGGCTACACCTTC. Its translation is CASSPTGSGQGFQTGYTF.

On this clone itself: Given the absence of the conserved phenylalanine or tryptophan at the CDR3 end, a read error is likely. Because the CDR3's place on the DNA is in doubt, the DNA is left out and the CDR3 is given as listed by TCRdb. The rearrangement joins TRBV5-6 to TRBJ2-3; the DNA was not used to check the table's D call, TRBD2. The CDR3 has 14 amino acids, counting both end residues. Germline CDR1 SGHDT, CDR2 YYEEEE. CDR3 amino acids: CASSSGLAGAQRRD.

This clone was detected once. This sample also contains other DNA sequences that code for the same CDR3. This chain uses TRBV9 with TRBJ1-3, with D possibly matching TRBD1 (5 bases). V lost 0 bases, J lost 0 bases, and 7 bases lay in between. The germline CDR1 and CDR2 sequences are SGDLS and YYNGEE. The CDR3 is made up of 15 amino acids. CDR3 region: CASSVGGLSGNTIYF. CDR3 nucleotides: TGTGCCAGCAGCGTAGGGGGACTCTCTGGAAACACCATATATTTT.

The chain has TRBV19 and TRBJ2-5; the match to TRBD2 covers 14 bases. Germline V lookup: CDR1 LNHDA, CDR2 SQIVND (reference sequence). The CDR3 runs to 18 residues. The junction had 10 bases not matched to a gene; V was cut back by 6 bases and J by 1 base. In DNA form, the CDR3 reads TGTGCCAGTAGCAGAGGGACTAGCGGGAGTAGGTTCCAAGAGACCCAGTACTTC. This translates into CASSRGTSGSRFQETQYF.

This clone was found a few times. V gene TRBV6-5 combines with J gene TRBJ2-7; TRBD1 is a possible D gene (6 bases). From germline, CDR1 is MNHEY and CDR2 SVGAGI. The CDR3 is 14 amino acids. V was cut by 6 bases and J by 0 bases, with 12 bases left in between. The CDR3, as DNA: TGTGCCAGCAGCGAGACAGGAAACTCCTACGAGCAGTACTTC. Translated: CASSETGNSYEQYF.

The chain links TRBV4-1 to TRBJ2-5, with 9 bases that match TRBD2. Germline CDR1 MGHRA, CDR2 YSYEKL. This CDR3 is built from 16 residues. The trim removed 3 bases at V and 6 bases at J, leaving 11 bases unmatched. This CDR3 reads CASSQLGLAVKKTQYF. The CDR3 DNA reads TGCGCCAGCAGCCAGTTGGGACTAGCTGTAAAAAAGACCCAGTACTTC.

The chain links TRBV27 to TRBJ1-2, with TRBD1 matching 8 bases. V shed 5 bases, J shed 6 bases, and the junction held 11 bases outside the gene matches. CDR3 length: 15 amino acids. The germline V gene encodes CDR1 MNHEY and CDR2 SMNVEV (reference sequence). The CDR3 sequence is CASSPSYMDRDGYTF. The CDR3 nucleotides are TGTGCCAGCAGTCCTTCTTACATGGACAGGGATGGCTACACCTTC.

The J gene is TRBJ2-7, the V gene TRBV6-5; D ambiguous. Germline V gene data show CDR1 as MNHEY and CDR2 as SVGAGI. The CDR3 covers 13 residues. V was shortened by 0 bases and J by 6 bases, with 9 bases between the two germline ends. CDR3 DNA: TGTGCCAGCAGTTACTCGGGCGCCAGCGAGCAGTACTTC. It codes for CASSYSGASEQYF.

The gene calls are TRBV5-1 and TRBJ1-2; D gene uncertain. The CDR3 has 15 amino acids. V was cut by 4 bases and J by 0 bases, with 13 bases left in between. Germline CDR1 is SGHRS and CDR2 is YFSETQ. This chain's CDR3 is CASSGGDTANYGYTF. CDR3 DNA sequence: TGCGCCAGCAGCGGAGGAGACACTGCTAACTATGGCTACACCTTC.

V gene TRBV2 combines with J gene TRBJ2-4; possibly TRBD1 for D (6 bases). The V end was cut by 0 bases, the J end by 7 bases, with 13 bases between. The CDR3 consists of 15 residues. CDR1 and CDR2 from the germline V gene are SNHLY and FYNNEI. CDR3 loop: CASSEAGQGKNIQYF. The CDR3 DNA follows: TGTGCCAGCAGTGAAGCGGGTCAGGGGAAGAACATTCAGTACTTC.

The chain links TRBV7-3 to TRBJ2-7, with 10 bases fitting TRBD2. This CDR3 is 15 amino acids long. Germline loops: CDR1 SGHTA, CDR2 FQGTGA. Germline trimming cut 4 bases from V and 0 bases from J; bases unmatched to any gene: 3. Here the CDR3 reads CASSSSGGLSYEQYF. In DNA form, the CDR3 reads TGTGCCAGCAGCTCTAGCGGGGGCCTCTCCTACGAGCAGTACTTC.